A single sample is the source of the 20 T cell receptor beta chains below, sequenced in a study of shared clonotypes between healthy human individuals. As defined, naive CD8 cells were CD45RO-negative and positively selected for CCR7, with terminally differentiated effector memory CD45RA+ cells excluded. Produced via immunoSEQ multiplex PCR; TCRdb's table is partial and in-frame only. The sample records over 2 million clones, approximately 94% being singletons. The sample comprised naive CD8+ T cells sorted from blood. The receptors come from a man between 18 and 29 years old in good health.

The rearrangement joins TRBV9 to TRBJ1-3; the D gene is possibly TRBD1 (5 bases). Germline V gene sequence: CDR1 SGDLS, CDR2 YYNGEE. Trimming removed 0 bases from V and 0 bases from J, with 10 bases in between. The length of the CDR3 is 16 residues. Here the CDR3 DNA reads TGTGCCAGCAGCGTAGCGAGTGACAGCTCTGGAAACACCATATATTTT. Protein: CASSVASDSSGNTIYF.

Concerning this clone: The sample has other DNA sequences that encode this CDR3 too. The CDR3, as DNA: TGTGCCAGCAGCTTCGGGACAGGGGGCACCAATGAAAAACTGTTTTTT. Translation gives CASSFGTGGTNEKLFF. The chain recombines TRBV7-9 with TRBJ1-4; 12 positions agree with TRBD1. Germline V CDR1 and CDR2: SEHNR, FQNEAQ (reference sequence). The CDR3 contains 16 residues. Germline trimming cut 3 bases from V and 5 bases from J; bases unmatched to any gene: 4.

V and J are TRBV5-6 and TRBJ1-1; D unresolved. V shed 0 bases and J shed 3 bases, with 9 bases lying between them. Germline assignment: CDR1 SGHDT and CDR2 YYEEEE. This CDR3 has 14 amino acids. The CDR3 region is CASSLVGEDTEAFF. CDR3 in DNA: TGTGCCAGCAGCTTGGTCGGGGAGGACACTGAAGCTTTCTTT.

Concerning this clone: This CDR3 is also generated by other DNA sequences in the sample. The rearrangement uses TRBV5-6 and TRBJ2-7; D is undetermined. The V and J ends lost 0 bases and 5 bases respectively, with 6 bases between them. The CDR3 consists of 12 residues. Germline V lookup: CDR1 SGHDT, CDR2 YYEEEE. For the CDR3, the DNA is TGTGCCAGCAGCTTGGTTTCGGACGAGCAGTACTTC. Its protein is CASSLVSDEQYF.

About this clone: This specimen includes other DNA sequences encoding the same CDR3. This chain links TRBV13 with TRBJ2-7, with 11 positions matching TRBD2. The germline gives CDR1 PRHDT, CDR2 FYEKMQ (reference sequence). The J segment lost 2 bases and the V segment lost 5 bases, leaving 5 bases of the junction unmatched. CDR3 length: 15 amino acids. CDR3 nucleotide sequence: TGTGCCAGCAGCCCGGGGACTAGCGGAACCTACGAGCAGTACTTC. This gives the protein CASSPGTSGTYEQYF.

The chain uses TRBV29-1 and TRBJ2-2, with D perhaps matching TRBD1 (6 bases). V lost 3 bases and J 1 base, leaving 9 bases between the germline ends. CDR3 length: 14 residues. CDR1 is SQVTM and CDR2 is ANQGSEA in the germline V gene. CDR3 residues: CSVDETGNTGELFF. The CDR3 coding sequence is TGCAGCGTTGATGAGACAGGGAACACCGGGGAGCTGTTTTTT.

V is TRBV7-9 and J is TRBJ2-7; D is uncertain. Germline lookup yields CDR1 SEHNR and CDR2 FQNEAQ (reference sequence). V was clipped by 3 bases and J by 6 bases, with 6 bases between them. The CDR3 length is 11 residues. The CDR3 protein is CASSFNTEQYF. The DNA of the CDR3 is TGTGCCAGCAGCTTTAACACCGAGCAGTACTTC.

The genes are TRBV19 and TRBJ2-2, with unresolved D. Germline loops: CDR1 LNHDA, CDR2 SQIVND (reference sequence). V lost 1 base and J 8 bases, leaving 17 bases between the germline ends. This CDR3 region has 16 residues. DNA for the CDR3: TGTGCCAGTAGTATAGTGGGCAGCCCTATCTTTGGGGAGCTGTTTTTT. Its translation is CASSIVGSPIFGELFF.

J is TRBJ1-1 and V is TRBV13, with D maybe TRBD1 (5 bases). The CDR3 runs 14 residues. Germline V CDR1 and CDR2: PRHDT, FYEKMQ (reference sequence). Trimming shortened V by 3 bases and J by 3 bases, and 11 bases separated the two germline ends. The CDR3 region has the DNA TGTGCCAGCAGCTTGAGGGAAGGGGACACTGAAGCTTTCTTT. It yields the protein CASSLREGDTEAFF.

V is TRBV9 and J is TRBJ2-2; tentatively, D is TRBD1 (6 bases). V lost 3 bases, J lost 0 bases, and 15 bases lay in between. The germline V gene encodes CDR1 SGDLS and CDR2 YYNGEE. This CDR3 spans 17 amino acids. The CDR3 loop reads CASSARGTTTNTGELFF. DNA for the CDR3: TGTGCCAGCAGCGCTAGGGGGACAACTACGAACACCGGGGAGCTGTTTTTT.

The chain employs TRBV7-8 and TRBJ2-2; 7 positions match TRBD1. V was pared by 5 bases and J by 1 base, with 10 bases of the junction left unmatched. Germline CDR1 and CDR2: SGHVS and FQNEAQ. This CDR3 has 17 residues. The CDR3 nucleotides read TGTGCCAGCAGCCCATGGGGGAACAGGGGGAACACCGGGGAGCTGTTTTTT. It yields the protein CASSPWGNRGNTGELFF.

The DNA for the CDR3 is TGTGCCAGCAGTATACAGACAGTCACTAGCACAGATACGCAGTATTTT. Protein sequence: CASSIQTVTSTDTQYF. The chain is built from TRBV27 and TRBJ2-3; possibly TRBD1 for D (5 bases). The CDR3 is 16 amino acids. CDR1 and CDR2 from the germline V gene are MNHEY and SMNVEV (reference sequence). V dropped 5 bases and J dropped 0 bases, with 15 bases sitting between them.

The V gene is TRBV10-2, the J gene TRBJ2-7, with 8 bases identical to TRBD2. V was pared by 8 bases and J by 4 bases, with 13 bases of the junction left unmatched. Germline values: CDR1 WSHSY, CDR2 SAAADI. The CDR3 sequence is 15 residues long. CDR3 DNA sequence: TGCGCCAGCCGGACCCGGGAGGGCCCTAGGTACGAGCAGTACTTC. Encoded protein: CASRTREGPRYEQYF.

The chain is built from TRBV29-1 and TRBJ2-7; D is uncertain. Germline V lookup: CDR1 SQVTM, CDR2 ANQGSEA. There are 13 residues in the CDR3. Deletions cut 4 bases from V and 6 bases from J, with 16 bases between. Written as DNA, the CDR3 is TGCAGCGTTGGCCCAGGTACGGTCTCCGAGCAGTACTTC. It specifies CSVGPGTVSEQYF.

This sequence joins TRBV6-5 and TRBJ2-7, with D possibly TRBD2 on 5 matching bases. The V gene lost 5 bases and the J gene lost 3 bases, with 11 bases spanning the gap. Germline lookup yields CDR1 MNHEY and CDR2 SVGAGI. This CDR3 has 13 amino acids. The CDR3 loop reads CASSLREDYEQYF. The CDR3 DNA sequence: TGTGCCAGCAGTCTCCGGGAAGACTACGAGCAGTACTTC.

The rearrangement uses TRBV5-1 and TRBJ2-3, with D tentatively TRBD1 or TRBD2 (7 bases each). The CDR3 loop spans 15 amino acids. Trimming removed 6 bases from V and 3 bases from J, with 17 bases in between. Germline lookup yields CDR1 SGHRS and CDR2 YFSETQ. In DNA, the CDR3 is TGCGCCAGCACAAAGGGGGCTAGCGGTACAGATACGCAGTATTTT. Amino acid sequence: CASTKGASGTDTQYF.

A remark on this clone: The sample carries other DNA sequences with the same CDR3. The J gene is TRBJ1-1, the V gene TRBV6-5, with D tentatively TRBD1 (5 bases). The CDR3 loop spans 13 amino acids. Germline values: CDR1 MNHEY, CDR2 SVGAGI. Trimming pared 0 bases from V and 6 bases from J, leaving 8 bases between. The chain's CDR3 is CASSYSLGAEAFF. CDR3 coding DNA: TGTGCCAGCAGTTACTCGCTGGGGGCTGAAGCTTTCTTT.

This chain links TRBV29-1 with TRBJ2-3; perhaps TRBD2 as D (6 bases). The CDR3 is made up of 16 amino acids. Trimming stripped 1 base from V and 5 bases from J, with 19 bases between. CDR1 and CDR2 from the germline V gene are SQVTM and ANQGSEA. The CDR3 here is CSVEGVTQGGIDTQYF. The DNA of the CDR3 is TGCAGCGTTGAAGGCGTAACGCAGGGAGGAATAGATACGCAGTATTTT.

This chain joins TRBV11-2 and TRBJ2-2, with D maybe TRBD2 (6 bases). The CDR3 length is 14 residues. Germline assignment: CDR1 SGHAT and CDR2 FQNNGV. V was pared by 4 bases and J by 6 bases, with 12 bases between. The CDR3 loop is CASSYRWGAGELFF. CDR3 DNA sequence: TGTGCCAGCAGCTACCGATGGGGGGCCGGGGAGCTGTTTTTT. The full variable domain, with the rest looked up from reference TRBV11-2 and TRBJ2-2, is EAGVAQSPRYKIIEKRQSVAFWCNPISGHATLYWYQQILGQGPKLLIQFQNNGVVDDSQLPKDRFSAERLKGVDSTLKIQPAKLEDSAVYLCASSYRWGAGELFFGEGSRLTVL.

This chain uses TRBV30 with TRBJ1-5; D is perhaps TRBD1 (6 bases). The CDR3 is made up of 15 amino acids. Trimming took 0 bases from V and 6 from J, leaving 15 bases between them. The germline V gene has CDR1 GTSNPN and CDR2 SVGIG (reference sequence). The CDR3 loop reads CAWSVFGGHGQPQHF. CDR3 DNA: TGTGCCTGGAGTGTATTCGGGGGCCACGGTCAGCCCCAGCATTTT. Using reference TRBV30 and TRBJ1-5 for the parts outside the CDR3, the full variable domain is SQTIHQWPATLVQPVGSPLSLECTVEGTSNPNLYWYRQAAGRGLQLLFYSVGIGQISSEVPQNLSASRPQDRQFILSSKKLLLSDSGFYLCAWSVFGGHGQPQHFGDGTRLSIL.